This T cell receptor (beta chain) was recorded in a study of somatic mutations in cytotoxic T cells in rheumatoid arthritis. Only in-frame clones appear in the TCRdb table, and some are missing; sequencing was by immunoSEQ multiplex PCR. Of some 8,700 clones detected, roughly 75% appear once; the ten largest clones hold about 34%. Material for sequencing was CD8+ T cells sorted from blood. This TCR came from a woman in her forties or fifties in good health.

The chain's CDR3 is CASSRGGDPNQPQHF. CDR3 DNA sequence: TGTGCCAGCAGTCGGGGGGGGGACCCCAATCAGCCCCAGCATTTT. This sequence joins TRBV6-1 and TRBJ1-5; tentatively, D is TRBD1 (5 bases). Deletions cut 5 bases from V and 3 bases from J, with 14 bases between. CDR1 is MNHNS, CDR2 SASEGT, per germline. This CDR3 comprises 15 residues.